The 31 T cell receptor beta chains below come from one sample, sequenced in a study of beta chain features in type 1 diabetes. TCRB transcripts that were expressed got sequenced, as all of the isolated RNA had been reverse transcribed. Data came from immunoSEQ multiplex PCR; TCRdb stores just in-frame clones and leaves some out. The sample yields approximately 400,000 clones, around 16% seen once. Sequencing was done on a sample of naive CD4+ T cells from blood. These TCRs come from a woman younger than 30 in good health.

The rearrangement links TRBV30 to TRBJ1-2, with TRBD1 matching over 9 bases. V was clipped by 4 bases and J by 8 bases; unmatched bases: 8. Per the germline V gene, CDR1 is GTSNPN and CDR2 is SVGIG (reference sequence). The CDR3 covers 13 residues. The CDR3 is CAWNLQGAGGYTF. The CDR3 region has the DNA TGTGCCTGGAACCTACAGGGGGCGGGGGGCTACACCTTC.

The chain uses TRBV2 and TRBJ1-5; 7 bases align to TRBD1. In germline, CDR1 is SNHLY, CDR2 FYNNEI. CDR3 length equals 15 residues. V was pared by 6 bases and J by 7 bases, with 12 bases of the junction left unmatched. The CDR3 DNA is TGTGCCAGCAGCATTGCCGACAGGGTACAGCAGCCCCAGCATTTT. Protein: CASSIADRVQQPQHF.

This clone was seen a handful of times. The gene calls are TRBV7-9 and TRBJ2-5; 10 nucleotides agree with TRBD2. From germline, CDR1 is SEHNR and CDR2 FQNEAQ (reference sequence). V lost 6 bases, J lost 4 bases, and 14 bases stayed unmatched. CDR3 length equals 17 residues. This CDR3 is CASRPGLARPTAETQYF. The CDR3 nucleotides are TGTGCCAGCAGACCGGGACTAGCGAGACCGACGGCAGAGACCCAGTACTTC.

This clone has more than one count but fewer than ten. The rearrangement uses TRBV18 and TRBJ1-5, with TRBD1 matching over 8 bases. The germline gives CDR1 KGHSH, CDR2 LQKENI. The CDR3 contains 14 residues. V gave up 6 bases and J gave up 2 bases; unmatched junction bases: 3. CDR3 in DNA: TGTGCCAGCTCCGAGACAGGGGGCAATCAGCCCCAGCATTTT. Its protein is CASSETGGNQPQHF. Looking up the rest from reference TRBV18 and TRBJ1-5 gives the full variable domain: NAGVMQNPRHLVRRRGQEARLRCSPMKGHSHVYWYRQLPEEGLKFMVYLQKENIIDESGMPKERFSAEFPKEGPSILRIQQVVRGDSAAYFCASSETGGNQPQHFGDGTRLSIL.

This clone was detected a few times. The chain is built from TRBV7-9 and TRBJ1-4, with TRBD1 matching 7 bases. The CDR3 extends over 15 amino acids. With V trimmed by 5 bases and J by 3 bases, 6 bases remained unmatched. CDR1 is SEHNR and CDR2 is FQNEAQ in the germline V gene (reference sequence). Here the CDR3 DNA reads TGTGCCAGCAGCCTAGGGGGCTCGGCTAATGAAAAACTGTTTTTT. The encoded protein is CASSLGGSANEKLFF.

The chain combines TRBV27 with TRBJ2-5; TRBD1 aligns across 7 bases. The CDR3 runs 15 residues. The germline V gene has CDR1 MNHEY and CDR2 SMNVEV (reference sequence). V lost 2 bases to trimming and J lost 7 bases; unmatched junction nucleotides: 10. In nucleotides, the CDR3 is TGTGCCAGCAGTTTAGCACCGACAGGGTCTGGGACCCAGTACTTC. Its protein product is CASSLAPTGSGTQYF.

This clone was seen only a few times. The rearrangement uses TRBV5-1 and TRBJ2-7, with 12 nucleotides matching TRBD2. This CDR3 region has 14 residues. Trimming took 3 bases from V and 4 from J; bases not matched to a gene: 2. Germline CDR1 is SGHRS and CDR2 is YFSETQ. CDR3 sequence reads: CASSSTSGRYEQYF. The CDR3 nucleotides are TGCGCCAGCAGCTCCACTAGCGGGAGGTACGAGCAGTACTTC.

A word on this clone: The sample holds other DNA sequences that translate to the same CDR3. The chain employs TRBV18 and TRBJ2-1; D not resolved. This CDR3 comprises 13 residues. CDR1 and CDR2 (germline): KGHSH, LQKENI. The V end lost 0 bases, the J end lost 4 bases, and 4 bases lay between the germline ends. The CDR3 coding sequence is TGTGCCAGCTCACCACCTACTTACAATGAGCAGTTCTTC. Its protein is CASSPPTYNEQFF.

The CDR3 spells CASSPPSRANEQFF. CDR3 DNA: TGTGCCAGCTCACCACCGTCCAGGGCGAATGAGCAGTTCTTC. J is TRBJ2-1 and V is TRBV18; the D gene is possibly TRBD1 (5 bases). The CDR3 is 14 residues long. Deletions cut 0 bases from V and 7 bases from J, with 10 bases between. Germline CDR1 KGHSH, CDR2 LQKENI. Full variable domain (missing parts from reference TRBV18 and TRBJ2-1): NAGVMQNPRHLVRRRGQEARLRCSPMKGHSHVYWYRQLPEEGLKFMVYLQKENIIDESGMPKERFSAEFPKEGPSILRIQQVVRGDSAAYFCASSPPSRANEQFFGPGTRLTVL.

This clone was detected only a few times. This rearrangement joins TRBV5-1 to TRBJ2-7, with D perhaps matching TRBD2 (6 bases). This CDR3 contains 18 residues. V lost 0 bases, J lost 2 bases, and 21 bases lay in between. The V gene's germline CDR1 is SGHRS and CDR2 YFSETQ. Here the CDR3 DNA reads TGCGCCAGCAGCTTGGAGGGTAGCGGTCACCCCGAGGCCTACGAGCAGTACTTC. It yields the protein CASSLEGSGHPEAYEQYF.

V and J are TRBV10-3 and TRBJ1-1; no definite D call. The germline CDR1 and CDR2 sequences are ENHRY and SYGVKD. V lost 0 bases, J lost 6 bases, and 5 bases lay in between. This CDR3 is built from 12 residues. The CDR3 DNA reads as TGTGCCATCAGTGAGTCGCAGGCTGAAGCTTTCTTT. It translates to CAISESQAEAFF.

This clone turned up a few times. The chain carries TRBV28 and TRBJ1-1, with D tentatively TRBD1 (5 bases). Germline loops: CDR1 MDHEN, CDR2 SYDVKM. V was cut by 6 bases and J by 4 bases, with 15 bases left in between. The CDR3 has 14 residues. CDR3 in amino acids: CASSSQGLGTEAFF. In DNA, the CDR3 is TGTGCCAGCAGCAGTCAGGGACTCGGCACTGAAGCTTTCTTT. Filled out from reference TRBV28 and TRBJ1-1, the complete variable domain reads DVKVTQSSRYLVKRTGEKVFLECVQDMDHENMFWYRQDPGLGLRLIYFSYDVKMKEKGDIPEGYSVSREKKERFSLILESASTNQTSMYLCASSSQGLGTEAFFGQGTRLTVV.

V and J are TRBV7-2 and TRBJ1-5, with 7 nucleotides matching TRBD1. Germline trimming cut 5 bases from V and 10 bases from J; bases unmatched to any gene: 8. Germline assignment: CDR1 SGHTA and CDR2 FQGNSA. The CDR3 loop spans 13 amino acids. DNA for the CDR3: TGTGCCAGCAGCCGGGGACAGATTCTTCCCCAGCATTTT. It specifies CASSRGQILPQHF.

The chain links TRBV10-2 to TRBJ2-1; 7 bases line up with TRBD2. This CDR3 comprises 15 residues. The trim removed 5 bases at V and 6 bases at J, leaving 10 bases unmatched. Germline assignment: CDR1 WSHSY and CDR2 SAAADI. CDR3 amino acids: CASSPPGLVSNEQFF. As DNA, the CDR3 is TGCGCCAGCAGTCCCCCCGGACTAGTCTCCAATGAGCAGTTCTTC.

A few counts support this clone. The chain combines TRBV14 with TRBJ2-7; no clear D. The CDR3 length is 13 residues. V was trimmed by 5 bases and J by 2 bases, leaving 10 bases between them. The germline V gene has CDR1 SGHDN and CDR2 FVKESK. The CDR3: CASSLTNTYEQYF. The CDR3 region has the DNA TGTGCCAGCAGCTTAACAAATACCTACGAGCAGTACTTC.

This clone was seen more than once but under ten times. The rearrangement links TRBV9 to TRBJ2-1; tentatively, D is TRBD1 (6 bases). This CDR3 spans 13 amino acids. In germline, CDR1 is SGDLS, CDR2 YYNGEE. Trimming removed 0 bases from V and 9 bases from J, with 10 bases in between. The DNA for the CDR3 is TGTGCCAGCAGCGTAGCAGGGGTCGGTGAGCAGTTCTTC. This codes for CASSVAGVGEQFF. Filled out from reference TRBV9 and TRBJ2-1, the complete variable domain reads DSGVTQTPKHLITATGQRVTLRCSPRSGDLSVYWYQQSLDQGLQFLIQYYNGEERAKGNILERFSAQQFPDLHSELNLSSLELGDSALYFCASSVAGVGEQFFGPGTRLTVL.

This clone has just a few counts. This chain uses TRBV5-1 with TRBJ1-2; 9 nucleotides line up with TRBD1. Germline V gives CDR1 SGHRS, CDR2 YFSETQ. The CDR3 contains 14 residues. V was pared by 2 bases and J by 5 bases, with 4 bases of the junction left unmatched. CDR3 sequence: CASSFGTGPYGYTF. In nucleotides, the CDR3 is TGCGCCAGCAGCTTCGGGACAGGGCCTTATGGCTACACCTTC.

This clone has a handful of counts. V usage is TRBV7-2 and J usage is TRBJ2-7, with 8 bases that match TRBD2. There are 16 residues in the CDR3. With V trimmed by 1 base and J by 1 base, 6 bases remained unmatched. Germline CDR1 and CDR2: SGHTA and FQGNSA. The CDR3: CASSLVYGGRSYEQYF. In nucleotides, the CDR3 is TGTGCCAGCAGCTTAGTGTATGGCGGGAGGTCCTACGAGCAGTACTTC.

This clone was picked up a small number of times. CDR3 sequence (DNA): TGTGCCAGCTCAGCGGGACAGGGGATGAACACTGAAGCTTTCTTT. It is translated as CASSAGQGMNTEAFF. This chain uses TRBV18 with TRBJ1-1; 10 positions match TRBD1. This CDR3 has 15 residues. After removal of 5 bases from V and 0 bases from J, the junction contained 3 bases not matched to a gene. The germline gives CDR1 KGHSH, CDR2 LQKENI.

V is TRBV5-1 and J is TRBJ2-7; 7 bases fit TRBD1. This CDR3 has 16 amino acids. Germline V gene data show CDR1 as SGHRS and CDR2 as YFSETQ. The V segment lost 0 bases and the J segment 1 base; nucleotides outside the gene matches: 7. The CDR3 region has the DNA TGCGCCAGCAGCTTGGGTGGACAGGCCCAATCCTACGAGCAGTACTTC. It yields the protein CASSLGGQAQSYEQYF.

The rearrangement links TRBV25-1 to TRBJ1-2; 8 nucleotides align to TRBD1. The CDR3 consists of 14 residues. Per germline, CDR1 MGHDK and CDR2 SYGVNS. The V segment lost 6 bases and the J segment 4 bases; nucleotides outside the gene matches: 7. Written as DNA, the CDR3 is TGTGCCAGCAGCATGACAGGGGAGGGCTATGGCTACACCTTC. Encoded protein: CASSMTGEGYGYTF.

The rearrangement joins TRBV29-1 to TRBJ2-3, with 9 nucleotides matching TRBD2. Germline CDR1 reads SQVTM; CDR2 reads ANQGSEA. Trimming took 3 bases from V and 0 from J; bases not matched to a gene: 4. The CDR3 spans 15 residues. CDR3 DNA: TGCAGCGTTGAGTCTAGCGGGACTAGCACAGATACGCAGTATTTT. Protein product: CSVESSGTSTDTQYF.

This chain uses TRBV7-2 with TRBJ2-1, with D tentatively TRBD2 (5 bases). The V gene's germline CDR1 is SGHTA and CDR2 FQGNSA. Trimming left V 6 bases short and J 0 bases short, with 9 bases between. The CDR3 loop spans 14 amino acids. CDR3 sequence: CASSTGNSYNEQFF. The CDR3 region has the DNA TGTGCCAGCAGTACCGGGAACTCCTACAATGAGCAGTTCTTC.

The V gene is TRBV6-5, the J gene TRBJ1-5; the match to TRBD1 covers 8 bases. In germline, CDR1 is MNHEY, CDR2 SVGAGI. The CDR3 is 15 amino acids. V lost 6 bases and J lost 2; bases outside the gene matches: 6. CDR3 sequence reads: CASRGQGGGNQPQHF. In DNA form, the CDR3 reads TGTGCCAGCAGAGGACAGGGAGGAGGCAATCAGCCCCAGCATTTT.

In this sample, this clone turned up a few times. The rearrangement uses TRBV7-9 and TRBJ2-7; 13 bases agree with TRBD2. Germline assignment: CDR1 SEHNR and CDR2 FQNEAQ (reference sequence). The V gene end was trimmed by 2 bases and the J gene end by 2 bases; junction bases not matched to a gene: 0. CDR3 length: 15 residues. This CDR3 is CASSLTSGRAYEQYF. The CDR3 bases are TGTGCCAGCAGCTTAACTAGCGGGAGGGCCTACGAGCAGTACTTC.

This chain joins TRBV14 and TRBJ2-6; a possible D gene is TRBD2 (6 bases). With 4 bases removed from V and 2 bases from J, the gap between germline ends came to 15 bases. CDR1 is SGHDN and CDR2 is FVKESK in the germline V gene. This CDR3 spans 17 amino acids. The CDR3: CASSPPWGVTGANVLTF. CDR3 DNA sequence: TGTGCCAGCAGCCCCCCCTGGGGGGTAACTGGGGCCAACGTCCTGACTTTC.

This clone came up a few times. The rearrangement uses TRBV29-1 and TRBJ1-1; 9 nucleotides align to TRBD1. CDR3 length: 15 amino acids. CDR1 is SQVTM and CDR2 is ANQGSEA in the germline V gene. Trimming removed 5 bases from V and 0 bases from J; junction bases left unmatched: 7. The CDR3 sequence is CSVSLTGGMNTEAFF. CDR3 coding DNA: TGCAGCGTTTCTTTGACAGGGGGAATGAACACTGAAGCTTTCTTT.

CDR3 nucleotide sequence: TGTGCCAGCAGGGTTACAGCCCCCGCCGAGCAGTACTTC. Its protein product is CASRVTAPAEQYF. The chain is built from TRBV28 and TRBJ2-7; D remains unclear. The V end was cut by 6 bases, the J end by 6 bases, with 15 bases between. This CDR3 has 13 residues. The germline V gene has CDR1 MDHEN and CDR2 SYDVKM.

This clone was seen more than once but under ten times. The chain has TRBV6-5 and TRBJ2-5; possible D gene TRBD1, 6 bases. There are 13 residues in the CDR3. Germline V gene data show CDR1 as MNHEY and CDR2 as SVGAGI. Trimming removed 6 bases from V and 5 bases from J, with 13 bases in between. This CDR3 is CASRQGQLETQYF. The DNA of the CDR3 is TGTGCCAGCAGACAGGGTCAATTGGAGACCCAGTACTTC.

DNA of the CDR3: TGTGCCAGCAGCTCACAGGGGGGCTACGGCTACACCTTC. Protein product: CASSSQGGYGYTF. The chain carries TRBV9 and TRBJ1-2; 8 bases fit TRBD1. Germline V lookup: CDR1 SGDLS, CDR2 YYNGEE. The CDR3 spans 13 residues. V lost 4 bases, J lost 8 bases, and 7 bases stayed unmatched.

DNA of the CDR3: TGTGCCAGTGGGCCCTCTACAGGGGACATTCAGTACTTC. This codes for CASGPSTGDIQYF. The chain combines TRBV27 with TRBJ2-4; 7 bases are shared with TRBD1. Germline-derived CDR1 and CDR2 are MNHEY and SMNVEV (reference sequence). Trimming cost V 9 bases and J 8 bases; bases outside gene matches: 10. CDR3 length equals 13 residues.